This record covers a single T cell receptor (beta chain). The table came from immunoSEQ multiplex PCR; TCRdb's copy has only in-frame clones and leaves some out. The data show tens of thousands of clones, less than 85% seen once. The sample comes from a study of radiation and T cells in renal cell carcinoma. The germline V gene encodes CDR1 LGHNA and CDR2 YSLEER. Trimming took 0 bases from V and 0 from J, leaving 6 bases between them. This CDR3 comprises 15 residues. This sample's time point: blood 2 weeks post-SBRT. Treatment here: 15 Gy SBRT to primary tumor, nephrectomy 4 weeks later. The sequence was collected from a woman between 65 and 79 years old with renal cell carcinoma. This chain connects TRBV4-3 to TRBJ1-5; no clear D. Source: blood, taken from a patient whose treatment included radiotherapy and nephrectomy. The CDR3 protein is CASSQEGYSNQPQHF. CDR3 nucleotide sequence: TGCGCCAGCAGCCAAGAAGGATATAGCAATCAGCCCCAGCATTTT.